This TCR beta chain came from a study of molecular identifiers for immune sequencing clone quantification. Study information: Naive CD8 cell RNA, from around 20,000 or 99,000 cells, was split five ways in replicates, with four sequenced.

This clonotype was picked up many times. Its antigen is currently unknown. TCRdb itself ran the PCR reads through MiXCR, one entry per CDR3 protein. This repertoire shows under 650,000 distinct CDR3 sequences, just under 20% found once; its top ten account for 0.7% to 1%. Study results and limitations: One cell's worth of spiked Jurkat TCR RNA was reportedly detectable among 970,000 or so naive cells. Over 97% of effector molecules, yet under 1% of naive-cell molecules, were held by clones above 20 RNA copies. Sizes of highly expanded clones could be underestimated through identical TCRs sharing a barcode.

Germline CDR1 is MNHEY and CDR2 is SVGEGT. Trimming took 5 bases from V and 1 from J, leaving 5 bases between them. This CDR3 contains 12 residues. Sequencing input: naive CD8+ T cells from blood, with Jurkat cell RNA spiked in. Stated subset: FACS-sorted CD8+CD4-CCR7+CD45RA+ naive T cells. V is TRBV6-2 or TRBV6-3 and J is TRBJ1-1; no definite D call. This TCR came from a human donor in good health. Some libraries in this study had Jurkat cell RNA spiked in. As DNA, the CDR3 is TGTGCCAGCAGTATAGAGAACACTGAAGCTTTCTTT. It yields the protein CASSIENTEAFF.